These 12 T cell receptor beta chains originate from one sample sequenced in a study of T cells expressing NK-cell markers. Each CDR3 protein gets one entry in TCRdb, which reprocessed the 5' RACE reads and gives no DNA. The sample totals roughly 300,000 distinct CDR3 sequences. The source material was blood T cells: a sorted CD56 or NKG2C T cell subset, CD4+ or CD8+ T cells, or bulk PBMC T cells (not recorded which). These receptors originate from a woman aged 18-69 years in good health.

The chain couples TRBV6-2 or TRBV6-3 to TRBJ1-6; TCRdb lists TRBD1, though no DNA is available to test this call. Germline V gene lookup returns CDR1 MNHEY and CDR2 SVGEGT. The CDR3 has 13 residues. This CDR3 reads CASRFRGDSPLHF.

The chain has TRBV20-1 and TRBJ2-2. Germline V lookup: CDR1 DFQATT, CDR2 SNEGSKA (reference sequence). This CDR3 has 12 amino acids. CDR3 protein: CSARGITGELFF.

The rearrangement joins TRBV19 to TRBJ2-1. The CDR3 extends over 14 amino acids. From germline, CDR1 is LNHDA and CDR2 SQIVND (reference sequence). The CDR3 reads CASMKGSSYNEQFF.

The chain employs TRBV18 and TRBJ2-3; as DNA is missing, the TRBD1 call by TCRdb cannot be tested. The CDR3 spans 13 residues. From germline, CDR1 is KGHSH and CDR2 LQKENI. CDR3 sequence: CASSRARGDTQYF.

The V gene is TRBV20-1, the J gene TRBJ2-7; the TCRdb D gene call, TRBD1, has no DNA to confirm it. Germline CDR1 reads DFQATT; CDR2 reads SNEGSKA (reference sequence). The CDR3 sequence is 14 residues long. CDR3 sequence: CSALRDRLPYEQYF.

The chain's CDR3 is CASSRGLGGGDEQFF. The V call is TRBV7-2, the J call TRBJ2-1; TCRdb lists TRBD1, though no DNA is available to test this call. Germline CDR1 SGHTA, CDR2 FQGNSA. CDR3 length equals 15 residues.

CDR3 residues: CASNSGFTYEQYF. The chain has TRBV28 and TRBJ2-7; the D call of TRBD2 rests on TCRdb alone, since no DNA is present to check it. In germline, CDR1 is MDHEN, CDR2 SYDVKM. There are 13 residues in the CDR3.

The J gene is TRBJ2-1, the V gene TRBV12-3 or TRBV12-4; TCRdb picks TRBD2, but there is no DNA to check that call. The length of the CDR3 is 16 residues. The CDR3 protein is CASSPTSGGVYNEQFF.

The J gene is TRBJ2-1, the V gene TRBV24-1; without DNA, the TCRdb call of TRBD2 cannot be checked. This CDR3 region has 14 residues. Germline V lookup: CDR1 KGHDR, CDR2 SFDVKD. The CDR3 reads CATSDLIAGREQFF.

The V call is TRBV7-3, the J call TRBJ2-1; the TCRdb call, TRBD2, lacks DNA for checking. The CDR3 extends over 20 amino acids. CDR1 and CDR2 (germline): SGHTA, FQGTGA. This CDR3 is CASSLTLGLALPNSYNEQFF.

The chain has TRBV20-1 and TRBJ2-3; TCRdb names TRBD2, which stays unverified in the absence of DNA. Per germline, CDR1 DFQATT and CDR2 SNEGSKA (reference sequence). This CDR3 region has 15 residues. CDR3 residues: CSASLAGLGTDTQYF.

V and J are TRBV6-1 and TRBJ2-1; the TCRdb D gene call, TRBD1, has no DNA to confirm it. There are 15 residues in the CDR3. The germline gives CDR1 MNHNS, CDR2 SASEGT. CDR3 loop: CASRSPGLGYNEQFF.